This is a list of T cell receptor beta chains from one sample in a study of control samples from healthy donors and cancer patients. TCRdb's table, derived via immunoSEQ multiplex PCR, lists solely in-frame clones and lacks some. The sample lists 150,000 to 200,000 clones, 88% occurring once. The sample was blood. The receptor set was obtained from a young man in good health. Each CDR3 is given with its conserved first and last residue. The D gene is left open where the match is weak. Clone size is not always given. Where it is, it says once, few, many or a class for expanded clones.

j_call clone_size d_call v_call cdr3_aa cdr3_nt
TRBJ2-7 . . TRBV5-5 CASSSGTYEQYF TGTGCCAGCAGCTCTGGGACCTACGAGCAGTACTTC
TRBJ2-3 . . TRBV4-1 CASSQALAPGEGTDTQYF TGCGCCAGCAGCCAAGCCCTCGCCCCCGGGGAGGGCACAGATACGCAGTATTTT
TRBJ2-5 . . TRBV6-6 CASSYSEETQYF TGTGCCAGCAGTTACTCGGAGGAGACCCAGTACTTC
TRBJ2-6 . TRBD1 TRBV15 CATSSPGTGNDYRSGANVLTF TGTGCCACCAGCTCCCCCGGGACAGGAAATGATTACCGCTCTGGGGCCAACGTCCTGACTTTC
TRBJ2-2 . . TRBV30 CAWSWGGPNTGELFF TGTGCCTGGAGCTGGGGGGGCCCCAACACCGGGGAGCTGTTTTTT
TRBJ2-4 . TRBD1 TRBV15 CATSTLTGGKNIQYF TGTGCCACCAGCACCCTGACAGGGGGCAAAAACATTCAGTACTTC
TRBJ1-1 few TRBD1 TRBV6-6 CASSLTGAEAFF TGTGCCAGCAGCTTGACAGGGGCTGAAGCTTTCTTT
TRBJ1-1 . . TRBV7-9 CASSPRGGSSTEAFF TGTGCCAGCAGCCCTAGGGGAGGGTCGAGCACTGAAGCTTTCTTT
TRBJ2-5 . TRBD2 TRBV6-2/TRBV6-3 CASSYSPSGGGETQYF TGTGCCAGCAGTTACTCGCCTAGCGGGGGCGGGGAGACCCAGTACTTC
TRBJ2-5 few TRBD1 TRBV5-1 CASSVTGTGGRETQYF TGCGCCAGCAGCGTCACCGGGACAGGGGGCCGGGAGACCCAGTACTTC
TRBJ1-2 . . TRBV5-6 CASSDGQFYGYTF TGTGCCAGCAGCGACGGACAGTTCTATGGCTACACCTTC